This TCR beta chain is from a study of shared clonotypes between healthy human individuals. This CDR3 has 14 amino acids. The junction had 10 bases not matched to a gene; V was cut back by 6 bases and J by 2 bases. Germline V gene sequence: CDR1 SQVTM, CDR2 ANQGSEA. Splitting of each subset's genomic DNA was done evenly across several immunoSEQ plates. Assay: immunoSEQ multiplex PCR; the TCRdb copy retains only in-frame clones and omits some. The table lists fewer than 3 million clones, 85% to 95% of them singletons. The chain recombines TRBV29-1 with TRBJ2-7; 7 nucleotides align to TRBD2. This clonotype was obtained from a man in his late teens or twenties in good health. Some clones in this sample may be carry-over from other donors' samples. The specimen sequenced was naive CD4+ T cells from PBMCs. Noted subset: CD45RA+ positively selected. This CDR3 reads CSVAGMAGAYEQYF. CDR3 nucleotides: TGCAGCGTCGCCGGAATGGCGGGGGCCTACGAGCAGTACTTC.